The 14 T cell receptor beta chains below were found in one sample sequenced in a study of cytomegalovirus exposure and HLA in healthy donors. The protocol was immunoSEQ multiplex PCR, while the TCRdb copy is restricted to in-frame clones and leaves out a portion. The data contain tens of thousands of clones, 85% to 95% of them seen just once; the ten biggest clones take up 1.5% to 1.7%. The sequenced sample was PBMCs. The receptors shown here come from a man aged 18 to 29 in good health and CMV-seropositive.

The genes are TRBV5-1 and TRBJ1-2; D is uncertain. V lost 7 bases to trimming and J lost 2 bases, with 6 bases between them. The CDR3 covers 11 residues. The germline gives CDR1 SGHRS, CDR2 YFSETQ. The CDR3 protein is CASRGNYGYTF. Written as DNA, the CDR3 is TGCGCCAGCCGAGGGAACTATGGCTACACCTTC.

The chain is built from TRBV7-9 and TRBJ1-1; 9 bases are a match to TRBD1. CDR1 and CDR2 from the germline V gene are SEHNR and FQNEAQ (reference sequence). This CDR3 comprises 17 residues. Germline trimming cut 6 bases from V and 1 base from J; bases unmatched to any gene: 12. CDR3 nucleotide sequence: TGTGCCAGCAGTCGTACCATGACAGGGGGTGGGAACACTGAAGCTTTCTTT. Its protein product is CASSRTMTGGGNTEAFF.

The gene calls are TRBV4-1 and TRBJ2-1; 13 bases fit TRBD2. The V segment lost 4 bases and the J segment 8 bases; nucleotides outside the gene matches: 5. Germline V gives CDR1 MGHRA, CDR2 YSYEKL. This CDR3 comprises 15 residues. In nucleotides, the CDR3 is TGCGCCAGCAGCCCTTCAGGACTAGCGGGAGATGAGCAGTTCTTC. It encodes CASSPSGLAGDEQFF.

CDR3 in DNA: TGTGCCAGCAGCCTAATACAGACAGGGTTGGCCGGGGAGCTGTTTTTT. Its translation: CASSLIQTGLAGELFF. The chain is built from TRBV5-4 and TRBJ2-2; 7 positions match TRBD1. The junction had 12 bases not matched to a gene; V was cut back by 4 bases and J by 6 bases. Germline loops: CDR1 SGHNT, CDR2 YYREEE (reference sequence). This CDR3 is 16 amino acids long.

This chain links TRBV19 with TRBJ2-3; 9 bases match TRBD1. Germline V CDR1 and CDR2: LNHDA, SQIVND (reference sequence). There are 14 residues in the CDR3. The CDR3 DNA reads as TGTGCGGGGGACAGGGCGGGTAGGACAGATACGCAGTATTTT. Translated, it gives CAGDRAGRTDTQYF.

V usage is TRBV5-4 and J usage is TRBJ1-4, with D unresolved. Germline loops: CDR1 SGHNT, CDR2 YYREEE (reference sequence). The CDR3 is made up of 15 amino acids. V dropped 3 bases and J dropped 4 bases, with 13 bases sitting between them. The CDR3 sequence: CASSSNRGLNEKLFF. The CDR3 nucleotides read TGTGCCAGCAGCTCAAACAGAGGACTTAATGAAAAACTGTTTTTT.

The V and J genes are TRBV28 and TRBJ2-3, with 10 bases aligning to TRBD2. The CDR3 consists of 18 residues. V dropped 2 bases and J dropped 5; count of bases not matched to a gene: 13. The V gene's germline CDR1 is MDHEN and CDR2 SYDVKM. CDR3 amino acids: CASSLRASGSGKGDTQYF. The CDR3 DNA sequence: TGTGCCAGCAGTTTAAGGGCTAGCGGGAGTGGTAAGGGAGATACGCAGTATTTT.

This sequence joins TRBV11-3 and TRBJ2-2, with 10 bases lining up with TRBD2. The CDR3 spans 19 residues. With 4 bases clipped from V and 4 bases from J, the junction kept 15 bases outside the gene matches. Germline V lookup: CDR1 SGHNT, CDR2 YENEEA. The CDR3 here is CASSSLASSGSAGTGELFF. The DNA of the CDR3 is TGTGCCAGCAGCTCCCTGGCCTCTAGCGGGAGTGCAGGCACCGGGGAGCTGTTTTTT.

Comments on this clone: The junction and the germline gene differ at one end; a read error may be behind it. V gene TRBV7-7 combines with J gene TRBJ2-2; D is possibly TRBD1 (6 bases). There are 16 residues in the CDR3. Germline-derived CDR1 and CDR2 are SSHAT and FNYEAQ (reference sequence). This chain's CDR3 is CASSAPWGQNTGELFF. CDR3 in DNA: TGTGCTAGCAGCGCCCCGTGGGGGCAGAACACCGGGGAGCTGTTTTTT. The full variable domain, with the rest looked up from reference TRBV7-7 and TRBJ2-2, is GAGVSQSPRYKVTKRGQDVTLRCDPISSHATLYWYQQALGQGPEFLTYFNYEAQPDKSGLPSDRFSAERPEGSISTLTIQRTEQRDSAMYRCASSAPWGQNTGELFFGEGSRLTVL.

This clone was detected once. The chain recombines TRBV30 with TRBJ2-7; tentatively, D is TRBD2 (5 bases). Germline values: CDR1 GTSNPN, CDR2 SVGIG (reference sequence). V was clipped by 4 bases and J by 3 bases, with 13 bases between them. The length of the CDR3 is 13 residues. In DNA form, the CDR3 reads TGTGCCTGGAAGGATGAGCGGAGCTACGAGCAGTACTTC. This encodes CAWKDERSYEQYF.

This chain connects TRBV28 to TRBJ1-4; a weak D match, TRBD1 (6 bases). Germline CDR1 is MDHEN and CDR2 is SYDVKM. CDR3 size: 15 residues. The V gene lost 3 bases and the J gene lost 5 bases, with 13 bases spanning the gap. This chain's CDR3 is CASSLGAGENEKLFF. CDR3 nucleotides: TGTGCCAGCAGTTTGGGGGCAGGGGAGAATGAAAAACTGTTTTTT.

The rearrangement joins TRBV10-1 to TRBJ1-4; D ambiguous. CDR3 size: 16 residues. The V gene's germline CDR1 is WNHNN and CDR2 SYGVQD (reference sequence). With 6 bases removed from V and 1 base from J, the gap between germline ends came to 15 bases. The CDR3 region is CASSGKGVRTNEKLFF. The CDR3 nucleotides read TGCGCCAGCAGCGGGAAGGGCGTCAGAACTAATGAAAAACTGTTTTTT.

The chain recombines TRBV11-2 with TRBJ2-1, with TRBD2 matching over 12 bases. The CDR3 runs to 19 residues. J lost 9 bases, V lost 5 bases, and 20 bases had no gene match. Germline V gene data show CDR1 as SGHAT and CDR2 as FQNNGV. The CDR3 sequence is CASSPLGLAGNTLWGEQFF. As DNA, the CDR3 is TGTGCCAGCAGCCCTCTAGGACTAGCGGGAAATACCTTGTGGGGTGAGCAGTTCTTC. Combining the CDR3 with reference TRBV11-2 and TRBJ2-1 gives the whole variable domain EAGVAQSPRYKIIEKRQSVAFWCNPISGHATLYWYQQILGQGPKLLIQFQNNGVVDDSQLPKDRFSAERLKGVDSTLKIQPAKLEDSAVYLCASSPLGLAGNTLWGEQFFGPGTRLTVL.

The V and J genes are TRBV7-9 and TRBJ1-1; D is ambiguous. There are 12 residues in the CDR3. The germline gives CDR1 SEHNR, CDR2 FQNEAQ (reference sequence). Trimming removed 1 base from V and 7 bases from J, with 7 bases in between. The CDR3 DNA sequence: TGTGCCAGCAGCTTAGTAGGGAGTGAAGCTTTCTTT. Amino acids: CASSLVGSEAFF.